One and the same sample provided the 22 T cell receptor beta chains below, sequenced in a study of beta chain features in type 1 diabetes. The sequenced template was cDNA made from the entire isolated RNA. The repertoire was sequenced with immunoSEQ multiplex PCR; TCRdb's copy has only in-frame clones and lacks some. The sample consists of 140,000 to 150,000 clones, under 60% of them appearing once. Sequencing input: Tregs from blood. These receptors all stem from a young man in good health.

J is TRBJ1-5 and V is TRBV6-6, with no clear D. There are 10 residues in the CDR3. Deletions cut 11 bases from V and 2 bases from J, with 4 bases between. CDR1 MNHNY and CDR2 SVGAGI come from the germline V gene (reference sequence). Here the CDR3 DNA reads TGTGCCTCGGGCAATCAGCCCCAGCATTTT. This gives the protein CASGNQPQHF.

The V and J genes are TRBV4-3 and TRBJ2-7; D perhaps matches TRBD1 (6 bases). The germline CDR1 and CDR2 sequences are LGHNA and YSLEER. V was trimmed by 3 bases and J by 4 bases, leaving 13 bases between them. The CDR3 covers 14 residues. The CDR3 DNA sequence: TGCGCCAGCAGCCATACGACACAGGGTTACGAGCAGTACTTC. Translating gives CASSHTTQGYEQYF.

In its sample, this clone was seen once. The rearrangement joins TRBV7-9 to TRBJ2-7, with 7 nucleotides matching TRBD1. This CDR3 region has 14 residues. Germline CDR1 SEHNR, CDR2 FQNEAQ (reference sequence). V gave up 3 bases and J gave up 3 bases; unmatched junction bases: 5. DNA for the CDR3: TGTGCCAGCAGCTTTGAGGGGGCGGTCTACGAGCAGTACTTC. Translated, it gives CASSFEGAVYEQYF.

The CDR3 is CASSSDPGVAKNIQYF. The CDR3 DNA is TGCGCCAGCAGCTCGGACCCGGGAGTAGCCAAAAACATTCAGTACTTC. The chain links TRBV5-1 to TRBJ2-4, with a weak D call TRBD2 (6 bases). V lost 3 bases, J lost 0 bases, and 13 bases lay in between. This CDR3 is built from 16 residues. From germline, CDR1 is SGHRS and CDR2 YFSETQ.

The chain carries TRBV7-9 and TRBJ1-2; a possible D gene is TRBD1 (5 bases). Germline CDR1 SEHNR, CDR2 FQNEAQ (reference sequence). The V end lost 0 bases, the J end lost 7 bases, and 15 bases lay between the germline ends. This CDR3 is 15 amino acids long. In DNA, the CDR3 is TGTGCCAGCAGCTTAGCGTTCATGGGGAGGGGTGGCTACACCTTC. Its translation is CASSLAFMGRGGYTF. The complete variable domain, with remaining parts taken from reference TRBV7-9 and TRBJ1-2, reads DTGVSQNPRHKITKRGQNVTFRCDPISEHNRLYWYRQTLGQGPEFLTYFQNEAQLEKSRLLSDRFSAERPKGSFSTLEIQRTEQGDSAMYLCASSLAFMGRGGYTFGSGTRLTVV.

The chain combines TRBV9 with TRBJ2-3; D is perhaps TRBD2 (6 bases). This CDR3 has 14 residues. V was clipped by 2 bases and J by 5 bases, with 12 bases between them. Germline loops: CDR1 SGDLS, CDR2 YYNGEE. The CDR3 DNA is TGTGCCAGCAGCGTGGTAGCGGAACTAGATACGCAGTATTTT. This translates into CASSVVAELDTQYF. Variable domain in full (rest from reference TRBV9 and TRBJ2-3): DSGVTQTPKHLITATGQRVTLRCSPRSGDLSVYWYQQSLDQGLQFLIQYYNGEERAKGNILERFSAQQFPDLHSELNLSSLELGDSALYFCASSVVAELDTQYFGPGTRLTVL.

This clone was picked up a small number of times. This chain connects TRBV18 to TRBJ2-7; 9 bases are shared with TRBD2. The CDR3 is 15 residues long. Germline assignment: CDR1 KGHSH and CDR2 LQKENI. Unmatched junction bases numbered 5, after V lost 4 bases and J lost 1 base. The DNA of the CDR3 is TGTGCCAGCTCACGACTAGCGGTTGGATCCTACGAGCAGTACTTC. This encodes CASSRLAVGSYEQYF.

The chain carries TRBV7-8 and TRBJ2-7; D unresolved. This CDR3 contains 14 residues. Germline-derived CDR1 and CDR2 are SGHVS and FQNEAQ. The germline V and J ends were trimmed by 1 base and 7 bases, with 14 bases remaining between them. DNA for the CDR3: TGTGCCAGCAGCTTAGTTGGCTTCCCCTGGGAGCAGTACTTC. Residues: CASSLVGFPWEQYF.

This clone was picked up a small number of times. Here the CDR3 reads CSVEGRLNTEAFF. Written as DNA, the CDR3 is TGCAGCGTGGAGGGACGGTTGAACACTGAAGCTTTCTTT. The chain carries TRBV29-1 and TRBJ1-1, with D possibly TRBD1 on 5 matching bases. This CDR3 is 13 amino acids long. V was pared by 6 bases and J by 0 bases, with 11 bases between. CDR1 and CDR2 from the germline V gene are SQVTM and ANQGSEA.

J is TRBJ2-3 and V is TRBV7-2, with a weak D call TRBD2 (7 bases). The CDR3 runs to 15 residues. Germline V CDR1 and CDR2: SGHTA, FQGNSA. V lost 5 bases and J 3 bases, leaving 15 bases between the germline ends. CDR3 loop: CASSPSEGGTDTQYF. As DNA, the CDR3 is TGTGCCAGCAGCCCTAGCGAGGGGGGGACAGATACGCAGTATTTT.

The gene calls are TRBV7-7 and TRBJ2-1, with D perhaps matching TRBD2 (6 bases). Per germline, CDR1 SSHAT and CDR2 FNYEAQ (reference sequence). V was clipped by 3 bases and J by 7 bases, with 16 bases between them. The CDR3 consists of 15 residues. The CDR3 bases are TGTGCCAGCAGCTTGCGGGACGCTCCTGAGAATGAGCAGTTCTTC. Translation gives CASSLRDAPENEQFF.

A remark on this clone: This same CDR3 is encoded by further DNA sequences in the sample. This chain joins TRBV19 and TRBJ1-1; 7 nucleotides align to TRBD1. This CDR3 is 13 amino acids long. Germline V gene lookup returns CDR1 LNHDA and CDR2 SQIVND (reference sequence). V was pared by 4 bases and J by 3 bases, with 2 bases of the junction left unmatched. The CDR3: CASSTTGDTEAFF. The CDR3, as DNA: TGTGCCAGTAGTACCACAGGGGACACTGAAGCTTTCTTT.

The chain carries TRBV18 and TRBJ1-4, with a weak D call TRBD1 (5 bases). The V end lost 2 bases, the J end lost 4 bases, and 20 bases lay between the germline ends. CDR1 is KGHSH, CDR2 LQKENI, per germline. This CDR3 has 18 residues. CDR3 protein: CASSPGAISSANNEKLFF. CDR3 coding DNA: TGTGCCAGCTCACCAGGGGCAATCTCTTCCGCTAATAATGAAAAACTGTTTTTT.

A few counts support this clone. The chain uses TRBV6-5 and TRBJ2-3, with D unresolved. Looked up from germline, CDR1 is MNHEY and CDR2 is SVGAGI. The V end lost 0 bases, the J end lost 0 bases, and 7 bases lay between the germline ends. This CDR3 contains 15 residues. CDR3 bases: TGTGCCAGCAGTTACTCGCCTACCAGCACAGATACGCAGTATTTT. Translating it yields CASSYSPTSTDTQYF.

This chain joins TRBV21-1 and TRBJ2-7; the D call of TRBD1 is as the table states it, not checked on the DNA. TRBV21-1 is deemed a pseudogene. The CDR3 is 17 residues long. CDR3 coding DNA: TGTGCCAGCAGCAAATCGTGCCCGGGACAAAGCTCCTACGAGCAGTACTTC. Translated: CASSKSCPGQSSYEQYF.

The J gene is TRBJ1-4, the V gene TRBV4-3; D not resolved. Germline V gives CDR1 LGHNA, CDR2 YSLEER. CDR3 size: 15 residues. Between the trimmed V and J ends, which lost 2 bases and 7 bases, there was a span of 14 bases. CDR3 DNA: TGCGCCAGCAGCCAAAGGAGTCTCCCCGGTGAAAAACTGTTTTTT. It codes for CASSQRSLPGEKLFF.

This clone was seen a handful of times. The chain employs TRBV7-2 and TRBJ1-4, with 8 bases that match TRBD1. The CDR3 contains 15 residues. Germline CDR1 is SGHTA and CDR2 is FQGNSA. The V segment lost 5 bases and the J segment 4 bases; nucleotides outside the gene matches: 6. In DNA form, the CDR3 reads TGTGCCAGCAGCCCGAGGACAGGGTATAATGAAAAACTGTTTTTT. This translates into CASSPRTGYNEKLFF.

Here the CDR3 DNA reads TGTGCCAGTAGCCCCCGCGGAAGCTCCTATAATTCACCCCTCCACTTT. Its protein product is CASSPRGSSYNSPLHF. V is TRBV19 and J is TRBJ1-6; D remains unclear. The germline V gene encodes CDR1 LNHDA and CDR2 SQIVND (reference sequence). The CDR3 consists of 16 residues. Trimming took off 6 bases at V and 0 bases at J, with 12 bases between the two ends.

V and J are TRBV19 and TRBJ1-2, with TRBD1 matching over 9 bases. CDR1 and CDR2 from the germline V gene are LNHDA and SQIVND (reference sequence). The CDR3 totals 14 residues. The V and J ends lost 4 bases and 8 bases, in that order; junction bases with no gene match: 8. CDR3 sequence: CASSTGQGKEGYTF. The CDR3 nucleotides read TGTGCCAGTAGTACCGGACAGGGGAAAGAGGGCTACACCTTC.

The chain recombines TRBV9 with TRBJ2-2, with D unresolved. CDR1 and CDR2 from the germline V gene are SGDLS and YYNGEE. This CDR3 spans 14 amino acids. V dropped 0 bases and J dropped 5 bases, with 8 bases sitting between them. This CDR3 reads CASSVDPGTGELFF. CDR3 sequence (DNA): TGTGCCAGCAGCGTAGATCCGGGTACCGGGGAGCTGTTTTTT.

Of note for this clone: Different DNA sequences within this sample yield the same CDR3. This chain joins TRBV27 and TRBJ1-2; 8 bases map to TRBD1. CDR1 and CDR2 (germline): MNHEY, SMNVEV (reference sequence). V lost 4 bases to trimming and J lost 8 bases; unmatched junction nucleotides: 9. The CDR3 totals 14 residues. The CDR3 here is CASSSPQGAKGYTF. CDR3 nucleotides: TGTGCCAGCAGTTCTCCCCAGGGGGCAAAAGGCTACACCTTC.

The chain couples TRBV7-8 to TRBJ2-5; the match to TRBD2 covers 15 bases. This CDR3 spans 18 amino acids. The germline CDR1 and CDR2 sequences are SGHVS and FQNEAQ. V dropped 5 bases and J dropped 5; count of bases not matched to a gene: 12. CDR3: CASSRGLAGGPSLETQYF. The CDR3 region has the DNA TGTGCCAGCAGCCGAGGACTAGCGGGGGGGCCGTCGTTGGAGACCCAGTACTTC.